The 10 T cell receptor beta chains below were found in one sample sequenced in a study of identical twins. TCRdb reprocessed the 5' RACE reads with MiXCR, giving one entry per CDR3 protein. The sample includes 1,800,000 or so distinct CDR3 sequences, under 35% seen only once; the top ten take more than 0.25%. Input material: cord blood. The origin of the receptors is a newborn girl in good health.

This chain joins TRBV5-6 and TRBJ1-1; D remains ambiguous. CDR3 size: 15 residues. V was cut by 4 bases and J by 6 bases, with 19 bases left in between. CDR1 and CDR2 (germline): SGHDT, YYEEEE. CDR3 amino acids: CASSPRHRFYSEAFF. CDR3 coding DNA: TGTGCCAGCAGCCCCCGACACCGGTTCTACTCTGAAGCTTTCTTT.

This clonotype has a handful of counts. The J gene is TRBJ2-6, the V gene TRBV29-1; D remains ambiguous. The CDR3 runs 12 residues. The V gene's germline CDR1 is SQVTM and CDR2 ANQGSEA. V was cut by 3 bases and J by 2 bases, with 2 bases left in between. The CDR3 bases are TGCAGCGTTGACACTGGGGCCAACGTCCTGACTTTC. Protein product: CSVDTGANVLTF.

The CDR3 spells CASSTFGLLSGANVLTF. In nucleotides, the CDR3 is TGTGCCAGTAGTACCTTCGGCCTTCTCTCTGGGGCCAACGTCCTGACTTTC. This chain uses TRBV19 with TRBJ2-6; no definite D call. The germline V gene has CDR1 LNHDA and CDR2 SQIVND (reference sequence). Trimming pared 4 bases from V and 0 bases from J, leaving 13 bases between. CDR3 length: 17 residues. The complete variable domain, with remaining parts taken from reference TRBV19 and TRBJ2-6, reads DGGITQSPKYLFRKEGQNVTLSCEQNLNHDAMYWYRQDPGQGLRLIYYSQIVNDFQKGDIAEGYSVSREKKESFPLTVTSAQKNPTAFYLCASSTFGLLSGANVLTFGAGSRLTVL.

This clonotype was recorded a few times. This chain links TRBV12-3 or TRBV12-4 with TRBJ2-7; D ambiguous. V was clipped by 5 bases and J by 4 bases, with 6 bases between them. There are 11 residues in the CDR3. In DNA, the CDR3 is TGTGCCAGCAGTATAAAGTACGAGCAGTACTTC. Translating it yields CASSIKYEQYF.

This clonotype was picked up a small number of times. The rearrangement links TRBV27 to TRBJ2-7; 7 nucleotides match TRBD1. In germline, CDR1 is MNHEY, CDR2 SMNVEV (reference sequence). The length of the CDR3 is 17 residues. After removal of 6 bases from V and 5 bases from J, the junction contained 19 bases not matched to a gene. CDR3 in DNA: TGTGCCAGCAGCCTTTTGGGTACCCCGGGACAGTATGACGAGCAGTACTTC. Protein product: CASSLLGTPGQYDEQYF.

The V and J genes are TRBV29-1 and TRBJ2-1, with D perhaps matching TRBD2 (6 bases). CDR1 is SQVTM and CDR2 is ANQGSEA in the germline V gene. V was clipped by 4 bases and J by 0 bases, with 13 bases between them. The length of the CDR3 is 15 residues. The CDR3 spells CSVARGANSYNEQFF. The CDR3 DNA follows: TGCAGCGTTGCTCGCGGGGCGAACTCCTACAATGAGCAGTTCTTC.

V gene TRBV20-1 combines with J gene TRBJ1-2, with D unclear. Germline-derived CDR1 and CDR2 are DFQATT and SNEGSKA (reference sequence). CDR3 length: 13 residues. The V gene lost 6 bases and the J gene lost 6 bases, with 17 bases spanning the gap. The CDR3 here is CSAGRGWGDGYTF. CDR3 nucleotide sequence: TGCAGTGCCGGTCGGGGTTGGGGAGATGGCTACACCTTC.

Only a few counts were recorded for this clonotype. The chain has TRBV5-4 and TRBJ2-1, with 10 bases lining up with TRBD1. The junction had 3 bases not matched to a gene; V was cut back by 3 bases and J by 3 bases. This CDR3 is 15 amino acids long. Germline lookup yields CDR1 SGHNT and CDR2 YYREEE (reference sequence). The CDR3 reads CASSWDRGFYNEQFF. Written as DNA, the CDR3 is TGTGCCAGCAGCTGGGACAGGGGTTTCTACAATGAGCAGTTCTTC.

This clonotype has just a few counts. The rearrangement links TRBV4-2 to TRBJ2-7; maybe TRBD2 (6 bases). With 2 bases removed from V and 3 bases from J, the gap between germline ends came to 17 bases. CDR1 is LGHNA, CDR2 YNFKEQ, per germline. This CDR3 comprises 16 residues. This chain's CDR3 is CASSQSDRDWNYEQYF. Written as DNA, the CDR3 is TGTGCCAGCAGCCAATCGGACCGGGACTGGAACTACGAGCAGTACTTC.

This clonotype was found many times. The chain employs TRBV6-1 and TRBJ1-2, with 7 nucleotides matching TRBD1. J lost 4 bases, V lost 4 bases, and 3 bases had no gene match. The CDR3 covers 13 residues. From germline, CDR1 is MNHNS and CDR2 SASEGT. As DNA, the CDR3 is TGTGCCAGCAGTGGGACAGGACTCTATGGCTACACCTTC. Translation: CASSGTGLYGYTF.